The clone carrying this T cell receptor beta chain has ten or more counts. Its antigen is currently unknown. TCRbeta library construction was performed incorporating unique molecular identifiers. Each CDR3 protein gets one entry after TCRdb re-called the PCR reads with MiXCR. The sample shows 450,000 to 600,000 distinct CDR3 sequences, approximately 13% of them seen only once. This sample was taken from a study of T-cell reconstitution after alpha-beta-depleted transplantation in children. Findings of the study overall: Recipient T cells and thymic progenitors that survived were the source of the high TCRbeta diversity seen at day 60 in some patients. Newly produced T cells mostly provided counts and TCRbeta diversity after one year, as hyperexpanded clones declined. Expanded graft clones, several hundred of them, were reportedly the source of alpha-beta T cells about two months after transplant.

This TCR was recovered from a male patient younger than 18 who had a stem cell transplant for acute myeloid leukemia, so the T cells may come from the graft donor. Material: PBMCs, mostly from graft donor cells, obtained 360 days after TCRalphabeta/CD19-depleted stem cell transplant.

CDR3 bases: TGTGCCAGCAGTCCCTTAGTAGAGACCCAGTACTTC. Its protein product is CASSPLVETQYF. The V gene is TRBV7-2, the J gene TRBJ2-5, with D unresolved. Germline V gene data show CDR1 as SGHTA and CDR2 as FQGNSA. V dropped 6 bases and J dropped 4 bases, with 9 bases sitting between them. The CDR3 has 12 residues.